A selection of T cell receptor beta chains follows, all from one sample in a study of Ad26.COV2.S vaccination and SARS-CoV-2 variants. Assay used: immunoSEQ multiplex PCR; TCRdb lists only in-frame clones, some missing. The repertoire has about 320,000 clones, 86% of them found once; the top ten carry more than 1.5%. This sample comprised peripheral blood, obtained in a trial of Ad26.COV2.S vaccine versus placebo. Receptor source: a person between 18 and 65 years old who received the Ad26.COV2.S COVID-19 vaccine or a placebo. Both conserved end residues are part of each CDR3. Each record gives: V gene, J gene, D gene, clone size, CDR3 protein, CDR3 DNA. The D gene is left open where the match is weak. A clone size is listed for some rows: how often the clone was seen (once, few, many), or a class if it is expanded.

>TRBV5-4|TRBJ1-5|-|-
CASSLEPAPRGQPQHF
TGTGCCAGCAGCTTGGAGCCAGCTCCTAGGGGTCAGCCCCAGCATTTT
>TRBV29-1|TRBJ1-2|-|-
CSYRENYGYTF
TGCAGCTACCGGGAAAACTATGGCTACACCTTC
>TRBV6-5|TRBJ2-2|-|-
CATSWDVNTGELFF
TGTGCCACCAGTTGGGACGTTAACACCGGGGAGCTGTTTTTT
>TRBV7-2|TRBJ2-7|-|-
CASSLSGDTYEQYF
TGTGCCAGCAGCTTATCCGGTGATACCTACGAGCAGTACTTC
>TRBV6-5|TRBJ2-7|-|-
CASSYSKVPYEQYF
TGTGCCAGCAGTTACTCTAAGGTTCCCTACGAGCAGTACTTC
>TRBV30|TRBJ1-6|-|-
CAWSTARAFVTVNSPLHF
TGTGCCTGGAGTACTGCCAGGGCCTTCGTCACCGTTAATTCACCCCTCCACTTT
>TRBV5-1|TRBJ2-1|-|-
CASSFNQGNEQFF
TGCGCCAGCAGCTTCAATCAGGGTAATGAGCAGTTCTTC
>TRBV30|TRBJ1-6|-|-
CAWSFRGLPPLHF
TGTGCCTGGAGCTTCAGGGGTCTGCCACCCCTCCACTTT
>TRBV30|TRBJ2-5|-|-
CAWSGDSPQYF
TGTGCCTGGAGTGGGGACTCCCCCCAGTACTTC
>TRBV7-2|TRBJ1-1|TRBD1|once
CASSLDRDRELNTEAFF
TGTGCCAGCAGCTTAGACCGGGACAGGGAATTGAACACTGAAGCTTTCTTT
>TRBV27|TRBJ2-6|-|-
CASSSHDRTGANVLTF
TGTGCCAGCAGCTCTCACGACAGAACTGGGGCCAACGTCCTGACTTTC
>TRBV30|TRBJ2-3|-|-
CAWSDWTGTDTQYF
TGTGCCTGGAGCGATTGGACAGGCACAGATACGCAGTATTTT
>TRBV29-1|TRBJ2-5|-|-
CSVEGQETQYF
TGCAGCGTTGAGGGGCAGGAGACCCAGTACTTC
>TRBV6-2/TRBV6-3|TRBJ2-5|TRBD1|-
CASSLGQGARVMEETQYF
TGTGCCAGCAGTCTAGGACAGGGAGCAAGGGTAATGGAAGAGACCCAGTACTTC
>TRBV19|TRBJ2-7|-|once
CASSPEGSWEQYF
TGTGCCAGTAGCCCCGAGGGGTCTTGGGAGCAGTACTTC
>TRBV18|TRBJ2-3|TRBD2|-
CASSPPTGGGDTQYF
TGTGCCAGCTCACCACCGACCGGGGGGGGCGATACGCAGTATTTT
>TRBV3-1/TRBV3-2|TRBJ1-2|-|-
CASSLAGLSGYTF
TGTGCCAGCAGCCTGGCGGGTTTGAGCGGCTACACCTTC
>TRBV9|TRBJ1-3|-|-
CASNVGGTGNTIYF
TGTGCCAGCAACGTCGGGGGAACTGGAAACACCATATATTTT
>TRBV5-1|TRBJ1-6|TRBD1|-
CASSLLRGNSPLHF
TGCGCCAGCAGCTTGCTCAGGGGGAATTCACCCCTCCACTTT
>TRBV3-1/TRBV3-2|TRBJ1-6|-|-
CASSQGMSDSPLHF
TGTGCCAGCAGCCAAGGTATGTCGGATTCACCCCTCCACTTT
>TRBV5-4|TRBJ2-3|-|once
CASSPRGGSSGGPDTQYF
TGTGCCAGCAGCCCCAGAGGGGGCTCAAGCGGGGGTCCAGATACGCAGTATTTT
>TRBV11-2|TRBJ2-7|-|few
CASSLGQVPYF
TGTGCCAGCAGCTTAGGACAGGTCCCGTACTTC
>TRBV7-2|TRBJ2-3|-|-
CASSPLTRGTDTQYF
TGTGCCAGCAGCCCTCTGACACGGGGCACAGATACGCAGTATTTT
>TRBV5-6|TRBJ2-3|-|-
CASSPPSTGDTQYF
TGTGCCAGCAGCCCCCCGAGCACAGGGGATACGCAGTATTTT
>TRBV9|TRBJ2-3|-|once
CASSVVVDTDTQYF
TGTGCCAGCAGCGTAGTGGTTGACACAGATACGCAGTATTTT
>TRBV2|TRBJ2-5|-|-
CASRIGGRETQYF
TGTGCCAGCAGAATCGGGGGGCGGGAGACCCAGTACTTC
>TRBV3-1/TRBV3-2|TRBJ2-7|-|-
CASSQGTHSYEQYF
TGTGCCAGCAGCCAAGGGACCCACTCCTACGAGCAGTACTTC
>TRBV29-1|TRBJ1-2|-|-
CSVGKYYGYTF
TGCAGCGTGGGCAAATACTATGGCTACACCTTC
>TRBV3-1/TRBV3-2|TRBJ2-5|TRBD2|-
CASSNPGLGRETQYF
TGTGCCAGCAGCAACCCGGGACTAGGGAGGGAGACCCAGTACTTC
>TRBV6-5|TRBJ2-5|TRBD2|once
CASSYSQAPGGRTQYF
TGTGCCAGCAGTTACTCGCAGGCCCCGGGCGGGAGGACCCAGTACTTC
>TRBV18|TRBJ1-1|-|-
CASSPTANTEAFF
TGTGCCAGCTCACCTACAGCGAACACTGAAGCTTTCTTT
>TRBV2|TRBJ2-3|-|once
CASSEALQGTSTDTQYF
TGTGCCAGCAGTGAAGCGCTCCAGGGGACAAGCACAGATACGCAGTATTTT
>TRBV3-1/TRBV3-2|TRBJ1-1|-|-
CASSLQPNTEAFF
TGTGCCAGCAGCCTGCAGCCAAACACTGAAGCTTTCTTT
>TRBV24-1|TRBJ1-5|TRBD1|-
CATSETGANQPQHF
TGTGCCACCAGTGAGACAGGGGCGAATCAGCCCCAGCATTTT
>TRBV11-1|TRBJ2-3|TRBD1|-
CASSLAGQGVFTDTQYF
TGTGCCAGCAGCTTAGCAGGACAGGGAGTCTTCACAGATACGCAGTATTTT